This TCR beta chain was profiled in a study of cytomegalovirus exposure and HLA in healthy donors. Study as a whole: T cells numbering around 180 million yielded some 100 million unique TCR beta sequences in an earlier analysis.

Primers included in the PCR were 60 Vbeta and 13 Jbeta primers. Repertoires were generated with immunoSEQ multiplex PCR, while TCRdb's copy carries only in-frame clones and drops some. Of 150,000 or so clones listed, over 60% are singletons. V was cut by 2 bases and J by 9 bases, with 14 bases left in between. The CDR3 sequence is 15 residues long. CDR1 KGHSH and CDR2 LQKENI come from the germline V gene. The chain links TRBV18 to TRBJ1-6; no reliable D call. Sequencing was performed on PBMCs. This receptor was taken from a woman aged 18-29 years in good health and CMV-seronegative. The CDR3 nucleotides are TGTGCCAGCTCACCAGAGGGAAACTGGGGTTCACCCCTCCACTTT. It codes for CASSPEGNWGSPLHF.